One and the same sample provided the 2 T cell receptor beta chains below, sequenced in a study of blood T cell repertoires in COVID-19. Only in-frame clones appear in the TCRdb table, and some are missing; sequencing was by immunoSEQ multiplex PCR. The sample includes some 260,000 clones, approximately 83% of them seen just once. Sequencing used peripheral blood. These receptors were taken from a man older than 75 with acute or convalescent COVID-19.

The rearrangement joins TRBV5-1 to TRBJ1-3, with D maybe TRBD1 (5 bases). Per germline, CDR1 SGHRS and CDR2 YFSETQ. V dropped 6 bases and J dropped 1 base, with 14 bases sitting between them. The CDR3 is made up of 15 amino acids. The CDR3 loop is CASISYPGSGNTIYF. CDR3 nucleotide sequence: TGCGCCAGCATCTCCTACCCAGGGTCTGGAAACACCATATATTTT.

This chain connects TRBV20-1 to TRBJ1-2; the match to TRBD1 covers 9 bases. The CDR3 extends over 15 amino acids. V gave up 3 bases and J gave up 6 bases; unmatched junction bases: 11. Germline V gives CDR1 DFQATT, CDR2 SNEGSKA (reference sequence). CDR3 DNA sequence: TGCAGTGCTAGTTCCGGGACAGGGAAGCTCGATGGCTACACCTTC. It translates to CSASSGTGKLDGYTF.